This TCR beta chain stems from a study of blood T cell repertoires in COVID-19. Study information: Both acute and convalescent COVID-19 samples were obtained from the United States, Italy and Spain. Sources were T cells, B-cell-depleted T cells, or PBMCs; the material itself was cDNA or gDNA.

Germline CDR1 reads LNHDA; CDR2 reads SQIVND (reference sequence). CDR3 length equals 15 residues. After removal of 4 bases from V and 6 bases from J, the junction contained 5 bases not matched to a gene. Authors' data handling: Cell counts per sample came from amplifying reference gene primers. TCRdb's copy holds only in-frame clones and misses some; the assay was immunoSEQ multiplex PCR. V, J and clone size were drawn from that table, and D and trimming were deduced from the DNA. The data contain roughly 670,000 clones, more than 80% of them seen just once; the ten biggest clones take up about 0.26%.

The V gene is TRBV19, the J gene TRBJ1-4; TRBD1 matches 10 bases. The sample comprised peripheral blood. The clonotype was recovered from a woman younger than 35 with acute or convalescent COVID-19. The CDR3 DNA is TGTGCCAGTAGTACCCCCGGGACAGGGGATGAAAAACTGTTTTTT. It specifies CASSTPGTGDEKLFF.